The rows below give T cell receptor beta chains drawn from one sample of a study of neurological immune-mediated disorders. TCRdb reprocessed the 5' RACE reads with MiXCR, giving one entry per CDR3 protein. Of about 84,000 distinct CDR3 sequences listed, approximately 10% were seen once; the top ten hold about 1.7%. Sequencing input: PBMCs. The receptors shown here come from a man aged 35 to 55 in good health. Both conserved end residues are part of each CDR3. A D gene is named only where the DNA matches it firmly. Part of the rows lack a size; the others show once, few, many or a class for expanded clones.

CDR3aa | CDR3nt | d_gene | j_gene | v_gene | abundance
CSGGTGTGNTEAFF | TGCAGTGGGGGGACCGGGACAGGGAACACTGAAGCTTTCTTT | TRBD1 | TRBJ1-1 | TRBV20-1 | many
CSAKLGLAAYEQYF | TGCAGTGCTAAGTTGGGACTAGCCGCTTACGAGCAGTACTTC | TRBD2 | TRBJ2-7 | TRBV20-1 | many
CASSPPGGVGTQYF | TGTGCCAGCAGTCCACCGGGAGGCGTGGGGACCCAGTACTTC | TRBD2 | TRBJ2-5 | TRBV28 | many
CASSLAVGRENTEAFF | TGTGCCAGCAGCCTGGCCGTAGGGAGGGAGAACACTGAAGCTTTCTTT | . | TRBJ1-1 | TRBV5-6 | many
CACLRGPGSNQPQHF | TGTGCCTGCCTCAGGGGGCCCGGGAGCAATCAGCCCCAGCATTTT | TRBD1 | TRBJ1-5 | TRBV30 | many
CASSLRTGEAGEQYF | TGTGCCAGCAGTTTGAGGACAGGGGAAGCGGGCGAGCAGTACTTC | TRBD1 | TRBJ2-7 | TRBV12-3/TRBV12-4 | many
CASSLPDRANTEAFF | TGCGCCAGCAGCTTGCCTGACAGGGCGAACACTGAAGCTTTCTTT | TRBD1 | TRBJ1-1 | TRBV5-1 | many
CASSSRTSVHEQFF | TGTGCCAGCAGCTCCCGGACTAGCGTCCATGAGCAGTTCTTC | TRBD2 | TRBJ2-1 | TRBV7-9 | medium-sized
CASSLRAETQYF | TGTGCCAGCAGCTTAAGAGCCGAGACCCAGTACTTC | . | TRBJ2-5 | TRBV11-2 | .
CASSYGTPNNEQFF | TGTGCCAGCAGCTACGGGACGCCTAACAATGAGCAGTTCTTC | . | TRBJ2-1 | TRBV5-6 | many
CASSVRADRGLTDTQYF | TGTGCCAGCAGCGTACGGGCGGACAGGGGGCTTACAGATACGCAGTATTTT | TRBD1 | TRBJ2-3 | TRBV9 | many
CASSYRPTGGNTEAFF | TGCGCCAGCAGCTACCGTCCGACAGGGGGGAACACTGAAGCTTTCTTT | TRBD1 | TRBJ1-1 | TRBV5-1 | many
CSARQGSTPGYTF | TGCAGTGCTAGACAGGGTTCGACCCCGGGCTACACCTTC | . | TRBJ1-2 | TRBV20-1 | many
CSARQGNLNEQFF | TGCAGTGCCAGACAGGGTAACCTCAATGAGCAGTTCTTC | TRBD1 | TRBJ2-1 | TRBV20-1 | .
CASTGLAASSYNEQFF | TGTGCCTCTACGGGCCTGGCGGCAAGCTCCTACAATGAGCAGTTCTTC | . | TRBJ2-1 | TRBV7-2 | many
CASTHYQSSYNEQFF | TGTGCCAGCACTCACTACCAAAGCTCCTACAATGAGCAGTTCTTC | . | TRBJ2-1 | TRBV12-3/TRBV12-4 | many
CSGGLAGSSYNEQFF | TGCAGTGGAGGGCTAGCGGGGAGCTCCTACAATGAGCAGTTCTTC | TRBD2 | TRBJ2-1 | TRBV20-1 | many
CSVVLVWGAYNEQFF | TGCAGCGTTGTCTTAGTATGGGGCGCCTACAATGAGCAGTTCTTC | . | TRBJ2-1 | TRBV20-1 | many
CSASNQDIGKNIQYF | TGCAGTGCTAGCAATCAGGACATCGGGAAAAACATTCAGTACTTC | . | TRBJ2-4 | TRBV20-1 | many
CASSSGTGFGYTF | TGTGCCAGCAGTTCGGGGACAGGGTTTGGCTACACCTTC | TRBD1 | TRBJ1-2 | TRBV28 | many
CASSSLDRNTEAFF | TGCGCCAGCAGCTCCCTAGACAGGAACACTGAAGCTTTCTTT | . | TRBJ1-1 | TRBV5-1 | many
CASSLEGSSGNTIYF | TGCGCCAGCAGCTTGGAGGGTTCCTCTGGAAACACCATATATTTT | . | TRBJ1-3 | TRBV5-1 | many
CASSTTGRGANVLTF | TGTGCCAGCAGCACTACAGGGCGTGGGGCCAACGTCCTGACTTTC | . | TRBJ2-6 | TRBV28 | many
CASSQTGRPPEAFF | TGTGCCAGCAGTCAGACAGGCCGGCCCCCTGAAGCTTTCTTT | . | TRBJ1-1 | TRBV6-1 | few
CASRTNQGPYGYTF | TGTGCCAGCAGAACGAACCAGGGACCTTATGGCTACACCTTC | . | TRBJ1-2 | TRBV12-3/TRBV12-4 | many
CASSFSLRRTGENYGYTF | TGTGCCAGCAGCTTTAGCCTCCGGAGGACAGGGGAGAACTATGGCTACACCTTC | TRBD1 | TRBJ1-2 | TRBV11-2 | many
CASNRGTGPYEQYF | TGTGCCAGCAATCGGGGAACGGGGCCCTACGAGCAGTACTTC | . | TRBJ2-7 | TRBV28 | many
CVSSPKYNEQFF | TGTGTCAGCAGCCCTAAGTACAATGAGCAGTTCTTC | . | TRBJ2-1 | TRBV2 | few
CASSIRTGGFYQPQHF | TGTGCCAGCAGTATTAGGACAGGGGGCTTTTACCAGCCCCAGCATTTT | TRBD1 | TRBJ1-5 | TRBV28 | many
CASSGVPRPNTEAFF | TGTGCCAGTAGCGGGGTCCCACGCCCGAACACTGAAGCTTTCTTT | . | TRBJ1-1 | TRBV19 | many
CASNPDRGFGTEAFF | TGTGCCAGCAATCCGGACAGGGGATTTGGGACTGAAGCTTTCTTT | TRBD1 | TRBJ1-1 | TRBV6-5 | few
CASSVGTTQETQYF | TGTGCCAGCAGTGTTGGGACAACTCAAGAGACCCAGTACTTC | . | TRBJ2-5 | TRBV2 | many
CASSTRFRPLYDEQYF | TGTGCCAGCAGTACCCGTTTTAGGCCTCTCTACGACGAGCAGTACTTC | . | TRBJ2-7 | TRBV12-3/TRBV12-4 | many
CASSLDTGGYYNEQFF | TGTGCCAGCAGCTTGGACACGGGAGGGTATTACAATGAGCAGTTCTTC | TRBD2 | TRBJ2-1 | TRBV5-6 | many
CASSNTGTSGSTDTQYF | TGTGCCAGTAGTAACACCGGGACTAGCGGCAGCACAGATACGCAGTATTTT | TRBD2 | TRBJ2-3 | TRBV19 | many
CASSDTKNIQYF | TGTGCCAGCAGTGATACCAAAAACATTCAGTACTTC | . | TRBJ2-4 | TRBV6-4 | many
CASSVGGIGYNEQFF | TGTGCCAGCAGCGTAGGGGGGATAGGCTACAATGAGCAGTTCTTC | . | TRBJ2-1 | TRBV9 | many
CASSLAWYSYEQYF | TGCGCCAGCAGCTTGGCATGGTACTCCTACGAGCAGTACTTC | . | TRBJ2-7 | TRBV5-1 | .
CASSSTGELFF | TGTGCCAGCAGTTCAACCGGGGAGCTGTTTTTT | . | TRBJ2-2 | TRBV27 | many
CASSLGSGGIDEQFF | TGCGCCAGCAGCTTGGGGAGCGGCGGGATCGATGAGCAGTTCTTC | . | TRBJ2-1 | TRBV5-1 | many
CASSPDELFSNQPQHF | TGTGCCAGCTCACCGGATGAATTGTTTAGCAATCAGCCCCAGCATTTT | . | TRBJ1-5 | TRBV18 | few
CASSYFGGTGDEQFF | TGTGCCAGCAGTTACTTCGGGGGAACAGGGGATGAGCAGTTCTTC | . | TRBJ2-1 | TRBV6-5 | many
CASSLSGTGGQPQHF | TGTGCCAGCAGTTTATCCGGGACAGGGGGTCAGCCCCAGCATTTT | TRBD1 | TRBJ1-5 | TRBV27 | many
CATSRDPAGKNEQFF | TGTGCCACCAGCAGAGATCCGGCAGGGAAGAATGAGCAGTTCTTC | . | TRBJ2-1 | TRBV15 | many
CASRLGTSNQPQHF | TGTGCCAGCAGGTTGGGCACTAGCAATCAGCCCCAGCATTTT | . | TRBJ1-5 | TRBV2 | many
CASSRQGVNGYTF | TGTGCCAGCAGTCGACAGGGCGTTAATGGCTACACCTTC | TRBD1 | TRBJ1-2 | TRBV27 | many
CAWTTTGSGNQPQHF | TGTGCCTGGACCACGACGGGGTCGGGAAATCAGCCCCAGCATTTT | . | TRBJ1-5 | TRBV30 | many
CASSPRTSETQYF | TGCGCCAGCAGCCCTCGGACTAGCGAGACCCAGTACTTC | TRBD2 | TRBJ2-5 | TRBV5-1 | many
CASSDLLYWAANYGYTF | TGTGCCAGCAGTGACTTATTGTATTGGGCGGCTAACTATGGCTACACCTTC | . | TRBJ1-2 | TRBV6-1 | many
CAISDTGGQETQYF | TGTGCCATCAGCGATACAGGGGGGCAAGAGACCCAGTACTTC | TRBD1 | TRBJ2-5 | TRBV10-3 | many
CAIRWGTSGTDTQYF | TGTGCCATCAGATGGGGGACTAGCGGGACAGATACGCAGTATTTT | TRBD2 | TRBJ2-3 | TRBV10-3 | many
CASSTKVLGGYTF | TGTGCCAGCAGTACCAAGGTCTTAGGAGGCTACACCTTC | . | TRBJ1-2 | TRBV12-3/TRBV12-4 | many
CASRRAIGQSTEAFF | TGTGCCAGCCGCCGAGCGATAGGGCAGTCCACTGAAGCTTTCTTT | . | TRBJ1-1 | TRBV9 | .
CASSLGDSLYGYTF | TGTGCCAGCAGCTTAGGGGACAGCCTCTATGGCTACACCTTC | TRBD1 | TRBJ1-2 | TRBV7-2 | many
CASSSTGGTNTEAFF | TGTGCCAGCAGCTCGACAGGGGGTACGAACACTGAAGCTTTCTTT | TRBD1 | TRBJ1-1 | TRBV5-5 | many
CASSVVGGTSSGNTIYF | TGTGCCAGCAGCGTAGTGGGGGGAACCAGCTCTGGAAACACCATATATTTT | . | TRBJ1-3 | TRBV9 | many
CASSPRGAVSGELFF | TGTGCCAGCAGCCCGAGGGGGGCCGTTTCCGGGGAGCTGTTTTTT | . | TRBJ2-2 | TRBV7-6 | .
CASSFGRGTYEQYF | TGTGCCAGCAGTTTCGGCAGGGGTACCTACGAGCAGTACTTC | . | TRBJ2-7 | TRBV12-3/TRBV12-4 | .
CASSQVVMGTSGRNEQFF | TGTGCCAGCAGCCAAGTTGTAATGGGGACTAGCGGACGCAATGAGCAGTTCTTC | TRBD2 | TRBJ2-1 | TRBV4-2 | many
CASSPTARVEKLFF | TGTGCCAGCAGCCCCACGGCAAGGGTTGAAAAACTGTTTTTT | . | TRBJ1-4 | TRBV7-2 | many